Listed here are 18 T cell receptor beta chains from one sample, sequenced in a study of blood T cell repertoires in COVID-19. Assay used: immunoSEQ multiplex PCR; TCRdb lists only in-frame clones, some missing. The repertoire holds around 130,000 clones, with approximately 90% as singletons. Sequences were obtained from peripheral blood. The receptors derive from an older man with active or convalescent COVID-19.

This rearrangement joins TRBV3-1 (or the pseudogene TRBV3-2) to TRBJ2-7; the match to TRBD2 covers 10 bases. Per the germline V gene, CDR1 is LGHDT and CDR2 is YNNKEL (reference sequence). CDR3 size: 15 residues. V was pared by 1 base and J by 7 bases, with 7 bases of the junction left unmatched. This CDR3 reads CASSQGPSGSIEQYF. CDR3 in DNA: TGTGCCAGCAGCCAAGGGCCTAGCGGGAGCATTGAGCAGTACTTC.

This chain joins TRBV7-9 and TRBJ1-4, with a tentative D call TRBD1 (6 bases). This CDR3 is built from 15 residues. V shed 5 bases and J shed 3 bases, with 13 bases lying between them. Germline CDR1 reads SEHNR; CDR2 reads FQNEAQ (reference sequence). As DNA, the CDR3 is TGTGCCAGCAGCAGCGTGGCAGGGGCTAATGAAAAACTGTTTTTT. It encodes CASSSVAGANEKLFF.

This clone was detected a few times. V is TRBV27 and J is TRBJ2-7; D perhaps matches TRBD2 (5 bases). With 5 bases removed from V and 3 bases from J, the gap between germline ends came to 20 bases. Germline CDR1 and CDR2: MNHEY and SMNVEV (reference sequence). There are 16 residues in the CDR3. The CDR3 region has the DNA TGTGCCAGCAGTCCTTACCGGCTAGGCCGGGACTACGAGCAGTACTTC. Translated, it gives CASSPYRLGRDYEQYF.

This chain links TRBV3-1 (or the pseudogene TRBV3-2) with TRBJ1-1; D is unclear. Germline V CDR1 and CDR2: LGHDT, YNNKEL (reference sequence). Trimming stripped 2 bases from V and 1 base from J, with 8 bases between. CDR3 length: 14 amino acids. The CDR3 nucleotides read TGTGCCAGCAGCCAAATGGGCACGAACACTGAAGCTTTCTTT. This encodes CASSQMGTNTEAFF.

CDR3 nucleotides: TGTGCCAGCAGCCCCCGTGAGGGAGGGTTGGATGAGCAGTTCTTC. This encodes CASSPREGGLDEQFF. The genes are TRBV9 and TRBJ2-1, with 7 bases identical to TRBD2. The germline gives CDR1 SGDLS, CDR2 YYNGEE. V trimming: 4 bases; J trimming: 8 bases; junction bases outside the gene matches: 12. The CDR3 runs to 15 residues.

The gene calls are TRBV19 and TRBJ2-2, with TRBD2 matching 7 bases. The length of the CDR3 is 16 residues. V dropped 1 base and J dropped 1; count of bases not matched to a gene: 3. Germline lookup yields CDR1 LNHDA and CDR2 SQIVND (reference sequence). The CDR3 DNA reads as TGTGCCAGTAGTATAGTCCCTAGCGGGAACACCGGGGAGCTGTTTTTT. The encoded protein is CASSIVPSGNTGELFF.

This chain connects TRBV18 to TRBJ1-1; possibly TRBD1 for D (5 bases). CDR3 length equals 13 residues. Between the trimmed V and J ends, which lost 1 base and 4 bases, there was a span of 7 bases. Germline V lookup: CDR1 KGHSH, CDR2 LQKENI. CDR3 bases: TGTGCCAGCTCACCACAGGGGCTCACTGAAGCTTTCTTT. It yields the protein CASSPQGLTEAFF.

The chain combines TRBV7-3 with TRBJ2-3; 9 bases match TRBD2. The germline V gene has CDR1 SGHTA and CDR2 FQGTGA. This CDR3 has 14 residues. Trimming removed 6 bases from V and 4 bases from J; junction bases left unmatched: 5. The CDR3 region is CASRQAGGPDTQYF. The CDR3 DNA follows: TGTGCCAGCAGGCAAGCGGGAGGTCCAGATACGCAGTATTTT.

This sequence joins TRBV9 and TRBJ2-1; D perhaps matches TRBD2 (7 bases). The CDR3 runs 15 residues. Germline loops: CDR1 SGDLS, CDR2 YYNGEE. Trimming removed 0 bases from V and 9 bases from J, with 16 bases in between. The CDR3 reads CASSVGGRGGSEQFF. In DNA, the CDR3 is TGTGCCAGCAGCGTAGGGGGGAGGGGGGGAAGTGAGCAGTTCTTC.

The rearrangement links TRBV7-9 to TRBJ2-7; 7 nucleotides line up with TRBD2. Germline lookup yields CDR1 SEHNR and CDR2 FQNEAQ (reference sequence). The CDR3 loop spans 15 amino acids. V dropped 0 bases and J dropped 0; count of bases not matched to a gene: 2. CDR3 in amino acids: CASSLAGGSSYEQYF. CDR3 DNA: TGTGCCAGCAGCTTAGCGGGCGGGAGCTCCTACGAGCAGTACTTC.

V gene TRBV21-1 combines with J gene TRBJ1-2; the DNA was not used to check the table's D call, TRBD1. TRBV21-1 is assigned pseudogene status. The CDR3 is 17 residues long. CDR3 in amino acids: CASSGRDRGTSSYGYTF. CDR3 nucleotide sequence: TGTGCCAGCAGCGGCCGGGACAGGGGGACGAGCTCCTATGGCTACACCTTC.

This chain links TRBV19 with TRBJ2-4, with a tentative D call TRBD2 (6 bases). V was shortened by 6 bases and J by 7 bases, with 10 bases between the two germline ends. CDR1 is LNHDA and CDR2 is SQIVND in the germline V gene (reference sequence). This CDR3 comprises 12 residues. CDR3 residues: CASRGGLNIQYF. The CDR3 bases are TGTGCCAGTAGGGGAGGACTGAACATTCAGTACTTC.

The V gene is TRBV28, the J gene TRBJ2-2; D uncertain. The germline V and J ends were trimmed by 4 bases and 7 bases, with 13 bases remaining between them. This CDR3 is 14 amino acids long. Germline V gene lookup returns CDR1 MDHEN and CDR2 SYDVKM. CDR3 bases: TGTGCCAGCAGTTCCATTCTACGTGGCGGGGAGCTGTTTTTT. Translating gives CASSSILRGGELFF.

The chain is built from TRBV7-9 and TRBJ2-3; 9 bases match TRBD1. The CDR3 is made up of 14 amino acids. The ends lost 5 bases at V and 5 bases at J; junction bases unmatched: 5. The germline V gene has CDR1 SEHNR and CDR2 FQNEAQ (reference sequence). The CDR3, as DNA: TGTGCCAGCAGCAAGGGACAGGGAGGAGATACGCAGTATTTT. Protein sequence: CASSKGQGGDTQYF.

The chain joins TRBV6-6 to TRBJ2-7; 9 bases map to TRBD1. Trimming cost V 7 bases and J 6 bases; bases outside gene matches: 16. Germline CDR1 reads MNHNY; CDR2 reads SVGAGI (reference sequence). The CDR3 runs 16 residues. The CDR3 protein is CASTPETPGQGAEQYF. CDR3 nucleotide sequence: TGTGCCAGCACGCCCGAGACTCCGGGACAGGGTGCCGAGCAGTACTTC.

The V gene is TRBV9, the J gene TRBJ2-5; 10 positions match TRBD2. V lost 2 bases and J lost 4; bases outside the gene matches: 5. CDR1 SGDLS and CDR2 YYNGEE come from the germline V gene. The CDR3 spans 15 residues. The CDR3 region is CASSVIAGGRETQYF. CDR3 in DNA: TGTGCCAGCAGCGTTATAGCGGGAGGCCGAGAGACCCAGTACTTC.

The CDR3 nucleotides are TGTGCCAGCAGCCTAGCGGGACGCTCCTACAATGAGCAGTTCTTC. Translation gives CASSLAGRSYNEQFF. V is TRBV6-5 and J is TRBJ2-1, with 9 bases fitting TRBD2. This CDR3 spans 15 amino acids. Germline lookup yields CDR1 MNHEY and CDR2 SVGAGI. The V and J ends lost 6 bases and 0 bases, in that order; junction bases with no gene match: 3.

The chain links TRBV2 to TRBJ1-4; the D is unclear. Germline values: CDR1 SNHLY, CDR2 FYNNEI. V was cut by 2 bases and J by 0 bases, with 7 bases left in between. The CDR3 contains 15 residues. CDR3 sequence reads: CASSERRATNEKLFF. The CDR3 bases are TGTGCCAGCAGTGAAAGGAGAGCAACTAATGAAAAACTGTTTTTT.